Each of the 24 T cell receptor beta chains below was sequenced from the same sample in a study of CD8 T cell repertoires and HIV-1 epitope variants. Measured with immunoSEQ multiplex PCR; TCRdb has only the in-frame clones, and not every one. Found here are a few thousand clones, about 67% of them singletons; the top ten hold over 35%. No antigens are known for them. Sequencing was carried out using cultured CD8+ T cells derived from PBMCs. These receptors all come from a male donor with HIV.

The chain joins TRBV7-9 to TRBJ2-2; a possible D gene is TRBD1 (5 bases). This CDR3 spans 16 amino acids. Between the trimmed V and J ends, which lost 5 bases and 2 bases, there was a span of 15 bases. CDR1 is SEHNR and CDR2 is FQNEAQ in the germline V gene (reference sequence). CDR3: CASSPIRTPNTGELFF. The CDR3 bases are TGTGCCAGCAGCCCTATTCGGACACCTAACACCGGGGAGCTGTTTTTT.

The V call is TRBV4-1, the J call TRBJ1-2; D is perhaps TRBD1 (6 bases). The CDR3 covers 16 residues. V was clipped by 0 bases and J by 6 bases, with 17 bases between them. CDR1 is MGHRA and CDR2 is YSYEKL in the germline V gene. The CDR3, as DNA: TGCGCCAGCAGCCAAGATAATGCGGGGGGCGCAAATGGCTACACCTTC. Protein: CASSQDNAGGANGYTF.

V is TRBV4-3 and J is TRBJ1-1; possible D gene TRBD1, 6 bases. The germline V and J ends were trimmed by 0 bases and 3 bases, with 11 bases remaining between them. Per the germline V gene, CDR1 is LGHNA and CDR2 is YSLEER. CDR3 length: 15 residues. The CDR3 DNA is TGCGCCAGCAGCCAAGATTGGGGGCAGGACACTGAAGCTTTCTTT. It specifies CASSQDWGQDTEAFF.

This clone was counted between two and nine times. In nucleotides, the CDR3 is TGTGCCAGCAGTGACTTCCCCGCTGAGCAGTTCTTC. The encoded protein is CASSDFPAEQFF. This chain joins TRBV6-1 and TRBJ2-1; D unresolved. This CDR3 contains 12 residues. The ends were cut back, 3 bases at V and 9 bases at J, with 9 bases in the middle. Germline-derived CDR1 and CDR2 are MNHNS and SASEGT.

In this sample, this clone turned up a few times. The V gene is TRBV14, the J gene TRBJ2-7, with no clear D. The CDR3 contains 12 residues. Trimming left V 1 base short and J 5 bases short, with 6 bases between. The V gene's germline CDR1 is SGHDN and CDR2 FVKESK. CDR3 in amino acids: CASSQGVNEQYF. The CDR3, as DNA: TGTGCCAGCAGCCAAGGAGTAAACGAGCAGTACTTC.

This clone was detected only a few times. The chain recombines TRBV5-6 with TRBJ2-7; a weak D match, TRBD1 (6 bases). V was trimmed by 4 bases and J by 3 bases, leaving 11 bases between them. The germline V gene encodes CDR1 SGHDT and CDR2 YYEEEE. The CDR3 contains 13 residues. The CDR3 DNA reads TGTGCCAGCAGCGTGACAGGTTTCTACGAGCAGTACTTC. Protein sequence: CASSVTGFYEQYF.

The rearrangement uses TRBV9 and TRBJ2-7; D remains unclear. The CDR3 consists of 12 residues. V was cut by 4 bases and J by 3 bases, with 8 bases left in between. Germline V lookup: CDR1 SGDLS, CDR2 YYNGEE. Written as DNA, the CDR3 is TGTGCCAGCAGCCCACAAGGCTACGAGCAGTACTTC. Protein sequence: CASSPQGYEQYF. The full variable domain, with the rest looked up from reference TRBV9 and TRBJ2-7, is DSGVTQTPKHLITATGQRVTLRCSPRSGDLSVYWYQQSLDQGLQFLIQYYNGEERAKGNILERFSAQQFPDLHSELNLSSLELGDSALYFCASSPQGYEQYFGPGTRLTVT.

The chain is built from TRBV27 and TRBJ2-4, with 14 bases that match TRBD2. Germline CDR1 and CDR2: MNHEY and SMNVEV (reference sequence). CDR3 size: 14 residues. J gave up 12 bases and V 2 bases, and 3 bases lay outside the gene matches. Written as DNA, the CDR3 is TGTGCCAGCAGTTTAGGGACTAGCGGGAGTAATCAGTACTTC. Translation gives CASSLGTSGSNQYF.

The V and J genes are TRBV4-2 and TRBJ1-2; D remains ambiguous. V lost 0 bases, J lost 2 bases, and 16 bases lay in between. Germline V gene sequence: CDR1 LGHNA, CDR2 YNFKEQ. The CDR3 sequence is 17 residues long. CDR3: CASSQEAGMTPNYGYTF. In DNA form, the CDR3 reads TGTGCCAGCAGCCAAGAGGCAGGCATGACCCCAAACTATGGCTACACCTTC.

The rearrangement joins TRBV11-1 to TRBJ2-1; perhaps TRBD1 as D (6 bases). This CDR3 spans 15 amino acids. V dropped 0 bases and J dropped 3 bases, with 9 bases sitting between them. CDR1 is SGHAT and CDR2 is FQDESV in the germline V gene (reference sequence). This CDR3 is CASSLAGQSYNEQFF. DNA of the CDR3: TGTGCCAGCAGCTTAGCCGGACAGAGCTACAATGAGCAGTTCTTC.

This rearrangement joins TRBV6-6 to TRBJ2-7; D is perhaps TRBD2 (5 bases). The ends were cut back, 6 bases at V and 4 bases at J, with 13 bases in the middle. This CDR3 spans 13 amino acids. CDR1 MNHNY and CDR2 SVGAGI come from the germline V gene (reference sequence). Here the CDR3 DNA reads TGTGCCAGCAGACAAGATCGGGGATACGAGCAGTACTTC. Encoded protein: CASRQDRGYEQYF.

This clone was seen more than once but under ten times. The chain joins TRBV28 to TRBJ1-3; possible D gene TRBD1, 5 bases. Germline lookup yields CDR1 MDHEN and CDR2 SYDVKM. Trimming cost V 2 bases and J 0 bases, with 5 bases left between them. The length of the CDR3 is 14 residues. CDR3 nucleotides: TGTGCCAGCAGTTTAGGGGGCTCTGGAAACACCATATATTTT. Translated, it gives CASSLGGSGNTIYF.

This clone has a handful of counts. The V gene is TRBV4-1, the J gene TRBJ2-7, with D maybe TRBD2 (6 bases). CDR1 and CDR2 (germline): MGHRA, YSYEKL. The ends were cut back, 0 bases at V and 1 base at J, with 16 bases in the middle. This CDR3 has 17 amino acids. Here the CDR3 reads CASSQESPTAGSYEQYF. The CDR3 DNA reads TGCGCCAGCAGCCAAGAAAGTCCGACGGCGGGGTCCTACGAGCAGTACTTC.

This chain joins TRBV10-3 and TRBJ2-2; the D is unclear. The V gene lost 3 bases and the J gene lost 5 bases, with 13 bases spanning the gap. Germline assignment: CDR1 ENHRY and CDR2 SYGVKD. This CDR3 is 15 amino acids long. The CDR3 region has the DNA TGTGCCATCAGTGAAAATCTAGGCGTTACCGGGGAGCTGTTTTTT. It specifies CAISENLGVTGELFF.

The chain uses TRBV10-1 and TRBJ1-5; 8 bases line up with TRBD1. The CDR3 is 14 residues long. From germline, CDR1 is WNHNN and CDR2 SYGVQD (reference sequence). The V segment lost 6 bases and the J segment 3 bases; nucleotides outside the gene matches: 4. The CDR3 spells CASRDRDSNQPQHF. The CDR3 region has the DNA TGCGCCAGCAGGGACAGGGATTCCAATCAGCCCCAGCATTTT.

This clone appeared a few times. V is TRBV27 and J is TRBJ2-7; D ambiguous. Trimming shortened V by 4 bases and J by 0 bases, and 13 bases separated the two germline ends. The CDR3 loop spans 15 amino acids. Germline V gene data show CDR1 as MNHEY and CDR2 as SMNVEV (reference sequence). The CDR3 loop reads CASSSRPASSYEQYF. Written as DNA, the CDR3 is TGTGCCAGCAGTTCCCGTCCTGCCTCCTCCTACGAGCAGTACTTC.

The V and J genes are TRBV6-6 and TRBJ1-1; TRBD1 aligns across 7 bases. Germline V CDR1 and CDR2: MNHNY, SVGAGI (reference sequence). The CDR3 runs 15 residues. Trimming cost V 0 bases and J 10 bases; bases outside gene matches: 11. The DNA for the CDR3 is TGTGCCAGCAGTTACTCGACCCAGGGGGAAAAGGGAGCTTTCTTT. It is translated as CASSYSTQGEKGAFF.

This clone occurred once. This chain uses TRBV7-8 with TRBJ2-3; 8 positions agree with TRBD2. The V and J ends lost 5 bases and 4 bases, in that order; junction bases with no gene match: 8. Germline CDR1 is SGHVS and CDR2 is FQNEAQ. The CDR3 is 15 amino acids. CDR3 protein: CASSLDGGAADTQYF. The DNA of the CDR3 is TGTGCCAGCAGCCTGGACGGGGGGGCCGCAGATACGCAGTATTTT. Looking up the rest from reference TRBV7-8 and TRBJ2-3 gives the full variable domain: GAGVSQSPRYKVAKRGQDVALRCDPISGHVSLFWYQQALGQGPEFLTYFQNEAQLDKSGLPSDRFFAERPEGSVSTLKIQRTQQEDSAVYLCASSLDGGAADTQYFGPGTRLTVL.

In this sample, this clone turned up a few times. The CDR3 DNA reads TGTGCCAGCAGCTTGTCTTCTGACTATGGCTACACCTTC. It yields the protein CASSLSSDYGYTF. The chain couples TRBV5-6 to TRBJ1-2; no firm D call. Germline V lookup: CDR1 SGHDT, CDR2 YYEEEE. The V and J ends lost 1 base and 3 bases respectively, with 7 bases between them. This CDR3 has 13 amino acids.

The V gene is TRBV5-6, the J gene TRBJ2-2, with D possibly matching TRBD2 (6 bases). The CDR3 consists of 18 residues. V lost 3 bases and J 3 bases, leaving 21 bases between the germline ends. Germline V CDR1 and CDR2: SGHDT, YYEEEE. CDR3 region: CASSYGRLEYSDTGELFF. Here the CDR3 DNA reads TGTGCCAGCAGCTATGGGAGGCTAGAATATAGCGACACCGGGGAGCTGTTTTTT.

In DNA form, the CDR3 reads TGTGCCACCAGCGGCGGAGGGAGTTTACAAGAGACCCAGTACTTC. This sequence encodes CATSGGGSLQETQYF. The rearrangement links TRBV15 to TRBJ2-5, with D perhaps matching TRBD2 (6 bases). Germline assignment: CDR1 LNHNV and CDR2 YYDKDF (reference sequence). The CDR3 runs to 15 residues. The germline V and J ends were trimmed by 5 bases and 2 bases, with 15 bases remaining between them.

V is TRBV7-2 and J is TRBJ2-5; tentative D call: TRBD1 (6 bases). The ends were cut back, 2 bases at V and 0 bases at J, with 7 bases in the middle. CDR1 is SGHTA, CDR2 FQGNSA, per germline. The CDR3 contains 14 residues. The CDR3 reads CASSLQGYQETQYF. Written as DNA, the CDR3 is TGTGCCAGCAGCTTACAGGGGTACCAAGAGACCCAGTACTTC.

This clone counts as medium-sized. The V call is TRBV9, the J call TRBJ1-2; D gene ambiguous. V was trimmed by 4 bases and J by 5 bases, leaving 18 bases between them. Germline V lookup: CDR1 SGDLS, CDR2 YYNGEE. The CDR3 has 15 amino acids. The CDR3 here is CASSFVGSGAYGYTF. In DNA, the CDR3 is TGTGCCAGCAGCTTCGTAGGGTCTGGAGCTTATGGCTACACCTTC.

This rearrangement joins TRBV28 to TRBJ2-4; tentatively, D is TRBD1 or TRBD2 (5 bases each). The germline V gene encodes CDR1 MDHEN and CDR2 SYDVKM. V was cut by 6 bases and J by 9 bases, with 12 bases left in between. The CDR3 is 12 residues long. The CDR3 is CASSWGRGIQYF. CDR3 nucleotide sequence: TGTGCCAGCAGCTGGGGACGGGGCATTCAGTACTTC.